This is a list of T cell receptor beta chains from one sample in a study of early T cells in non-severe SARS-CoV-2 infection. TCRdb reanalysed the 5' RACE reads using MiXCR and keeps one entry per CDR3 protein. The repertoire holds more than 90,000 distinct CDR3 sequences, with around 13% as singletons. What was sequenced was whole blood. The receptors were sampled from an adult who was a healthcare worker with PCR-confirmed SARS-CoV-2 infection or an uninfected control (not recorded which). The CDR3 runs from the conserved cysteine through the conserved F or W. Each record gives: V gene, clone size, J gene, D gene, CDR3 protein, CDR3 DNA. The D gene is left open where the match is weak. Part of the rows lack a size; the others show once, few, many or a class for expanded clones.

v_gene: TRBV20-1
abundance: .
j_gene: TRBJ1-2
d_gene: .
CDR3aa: CSARDYRGPGYGYIF
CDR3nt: TGCAGTGCTAGAGATTACCGGGGGCCGGGCTATGGCTACATCTTC

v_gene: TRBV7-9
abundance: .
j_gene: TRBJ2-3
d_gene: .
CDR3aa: CASSLGGGLSTDTQYF
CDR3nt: TGTGCCAGCAGCTTAGGGGGGGGCCTAAGCACAGATACGCAGTATTTT

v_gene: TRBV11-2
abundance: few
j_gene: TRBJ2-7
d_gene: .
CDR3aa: CASSLGRALLSYEQYF
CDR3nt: TGTGCCAGCAGCTTAGGACGGGCCCTACTATCCTACGAGCAGTACTTC

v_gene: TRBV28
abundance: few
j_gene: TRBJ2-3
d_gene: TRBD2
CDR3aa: CASIGRGGRTDTQYF
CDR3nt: TGTGCCAGCATAGGGCGGGGGGGAAGAACAGATACGCAGTATTTT

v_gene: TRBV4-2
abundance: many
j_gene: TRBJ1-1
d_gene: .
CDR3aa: CASSLPGQAFF
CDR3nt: TGTGCCAGCAGCCTGCCGGGGCAGGCTTTCTTT

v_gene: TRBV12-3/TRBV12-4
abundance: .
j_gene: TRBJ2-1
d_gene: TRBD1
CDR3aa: CASSLAGTGRYNEQFF
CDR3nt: TGTGCCAGCAGTTTAGCCGGGACAGGGAGATACAATGAGCAGTTCTTC

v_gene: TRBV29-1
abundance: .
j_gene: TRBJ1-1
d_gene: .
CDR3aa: CSVPRLGKAFF
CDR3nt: TGCAGCGTTCCTCGACTAGGTAAAGCTTTCTTT

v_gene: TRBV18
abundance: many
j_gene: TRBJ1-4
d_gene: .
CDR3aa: CASKGQGTSPNEKLFF
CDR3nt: TGTGCCAGTAAGGGGCAGGGAACATCCCCTAATGAAAAACTGTTTTTT

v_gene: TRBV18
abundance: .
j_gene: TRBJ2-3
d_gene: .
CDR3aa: CASSPSGKSTDTQYF
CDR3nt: TGTGCCAGCTCACCGAGCGGAAAAAGCACAGATACGCAGTATTTT

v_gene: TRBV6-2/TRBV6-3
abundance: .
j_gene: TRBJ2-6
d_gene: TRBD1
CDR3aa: CASSSRIQGVKGANVLTF
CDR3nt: TGTGCCAGCAGTTCACGGATACAGGGGGTGAAAGGGGCCAACGTCCTGACTTTC

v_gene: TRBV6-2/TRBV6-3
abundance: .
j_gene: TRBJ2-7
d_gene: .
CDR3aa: CARRWAANYEQYF
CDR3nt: TGTGCCAGAAGGTGGGCAGCGAACTACGAGCAGTACTTC

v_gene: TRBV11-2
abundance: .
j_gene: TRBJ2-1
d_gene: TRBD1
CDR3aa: CASSLDRRGRFEQFF
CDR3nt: TGTGCCAGCAGCTTAGATCGAAGGGGGCGATTTGAGCAGTTCTTC

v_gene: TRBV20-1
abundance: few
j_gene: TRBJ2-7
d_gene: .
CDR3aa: CSASVGTEQYF
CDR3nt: TGCAGTGCTAGCGTAGGGACCGAGCAGTACTTC

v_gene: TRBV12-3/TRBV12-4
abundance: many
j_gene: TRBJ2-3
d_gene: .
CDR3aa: CASSSLGVVSTDTQYF
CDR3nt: TGTGCCAGCAGTTCCCTTGGAGTGGTAAGCACAGATACGCAGTATTTT

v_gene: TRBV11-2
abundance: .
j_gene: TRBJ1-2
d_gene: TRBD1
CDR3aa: CASSFAGTGGLYGYTF
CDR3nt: TGTGCCAGCAGCTTCGCCGGGACAGGGGGCCTCTATGGCTACACCTTC

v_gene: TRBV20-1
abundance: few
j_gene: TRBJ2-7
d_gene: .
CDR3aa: CSARDFPGEQYF
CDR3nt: TGCAGTGCTAGGGATTTCCCCGGCGAGCAGTACTTC

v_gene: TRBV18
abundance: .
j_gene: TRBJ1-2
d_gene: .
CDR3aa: CASSPPGFFYGYTF
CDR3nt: TGTGCCAGCTCACCGCCCGGGTTCTTCTATGGCTACACCTTC

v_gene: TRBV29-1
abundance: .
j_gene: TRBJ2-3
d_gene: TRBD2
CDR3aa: CSVELRTQRGSDTQYF
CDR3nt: TGCAGCGTTGAGCTAAGGACCCAGCGGGGGTCAGATACGCAGTATTTT

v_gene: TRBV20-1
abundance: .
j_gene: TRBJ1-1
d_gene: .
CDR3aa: CSAREWGINTEAFF
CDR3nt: TGCAGTGCTAGAGAGTGGGGCATTAACACTGAAGCTTTCTTT

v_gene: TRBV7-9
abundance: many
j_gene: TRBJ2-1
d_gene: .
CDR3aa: CASSPGGWGEQFF
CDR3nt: TGTGCCAGCAGCCCCGGAGGTTGGGGTGAGCAGTTCTTC